A single sample is the source of the 12 T cell receptor beta chains below, sequenced in a study of shared clonotypes between healthy human individuals. This table comes from immunoSEQ multiplex PCR, and its TCRdb copy is limited to in-frame clones, with some not included. The repertoire includes around 700,000 clones, around 73% of them detected once, and around 1.8% sits in the top ten. Input material: memory CD4+ T cells sorted from blood. Regarding subset: CD45RA-negative fraction. The source is a woman aged 25 to 39 in good health.

The table lists this clone with a few counts. The V call is TRBV28, the J call TRBJ2-7; 7 bases are shared with TRBD2. CDR1 MDHEN and CDR2 SYDVKM come from the germline V gene. This CDR3 has 15 residues. With V trimmed by 5 bases and J by 5 bases, 12 bases remained unmatched. The CDR3 loop is CASSQAAGTIDEQYF. In DNA, the CDR3 is TGTGCCAGCAGTCAGGCAGCGGGGACCATAGACGAGCAGTACTTC.

The chain combines TRBV6-5 with TRBJ1-4, with D perhaps matching TRBD1 (6 bases). This CDR3 comprises 15 residues. V was cut by 6 bases and J by 7 bases, with 18 bases left in between. Germline CDR1 is MNHEY and CDR2 is SVGAGI. The CDR3, as DNA: TGTGCCAGCAGCAGTCGACAGGACCGAACTGAAAAACTGTTTTTT. Translating gives CASSSRQDRTEKLFF.

The gene calls are TRBV2 and TRBJ2-7, with D possibly TRBD1 on 5 matching bases. Germline V gives CDR1 SNHLY, CDR2 FYNNEI. Trimming took 2 bases from V and 3 from J, leaving 14 bases between them. CDR3 length: 15 amino acids. The CDR3 loop is CASSELDSQDYEQYF. In nucleotides, the CDR3 is TGTGCCAGCAGTGAACTTGACAGCCAGGACTACGAGCAGTACTTC.

In its sample, this clone was seen once. The chain employs TRBV27 and TRBJ2-7; TRBD1 agrees at 8 bases. Germline loops: CDR1 MNHEY, CDR2 SMNVEV (reference sequence). Trimming at V came to 4 bases and at J to 5 bases, leaving 13 bases not matched to a gene. The CDR3 loop spans 16 amino acids. CDR3 region: CASSSIGRNRGDEQYF. Written as DNA, the CDR3 is TGTGCCAGCAGTTCAATAGGGAGGAACAGGGGGGACGAGCAGTACTTC.

This clone came up many times. The V and J genes are TRBV6-1 and TRBJ1-5; D uncertain. The germline CDR1 and CDR2 sequences are MNHNS and SASEGT. V was clipped by 2 bases and J by 15 bases, with 11 bases between them. This CDR3 is built from 11 residues. DNA for the CDR3: TGTGCCAGCAGTGAAACTCCCTTTTCGCATTTT. This gives the protein CASSETPFSHF.

The J gene is TRBJ1-1, the V gene TRBV5-8, with unresolved D. V lost 0 bases to trimming and J lost 1 base, with 10 bases between them. Germline V gene sequence: CDR1 SGHTS, CDR2 YDEGEE. The length of the CDR3 is 15 residues. The CDR3 loop is CASSLAAPANTEAFF. DNA of the CDR3: TGTGCCAGCAGCTTGGCCGCGCCAGCGAACACTGAAGCTTTCTTT.

The CDR3 is CASSAGTVYGYTF. In DNA form, the CDR3 reads TGTGCCAGCAGTGCCGGGACAGTGTATGGCTACACCTTC. The J gene is TRBJ1-2, the V gene TRBV6-1; 7 nucleotides align to TRBD1. The CDR3 runs 13 residues. V lost 4 bases, J lost 5 bases, and 4 bases stayed unmatched. From germline, CDR1 is MNHNS and CDR2 SASEGT.

The sample holds a few counts of this clone. The chain employs TRBV11-3 and TRBJ2-5, with D possibly being TRBD1 (8 bases). Trimming took off 5 bases at V and 4 bases at J, with 17 bases between the two ends. Germline lookup yields CDR1 SGHNT and CDR2 YENEEA. The CDR3 has 15 amino acids. The CDR3 spells CASSRQTGEGETQYF. The CDR3 DNA is TGTGCCAGCAGCCGACAGACAGGGGAGGGAGAGACCCAGTACTTC.

The chain combines TRBV11-2 with TRBJ2-2, with D hard to call. V lost 2 bases to trimming and J lost 2 bases, with 12 bases between them. Per the germline V gene, CDR1 is SGHAT and CDR2 is FQNNGV. The CDR3 loop spans 16 amino acids. The CDR3 DNA follows: TGTGCCAGCAGCTTAATTGCGGTCATTAACACCGGGGAGCTGTTTTTT. It yields the protein CASSLIAVINTGELFF. Complete variable domain (other parts from reference TRBV11-2 and TRBJ2-2): EAGVAQSPRYKIIEKRQSVAFWCNPISGHATLYWYQQILGQGPKLLIQFQNNGVVDDSQLPKDRFSAERLKGVDSTLKIQPAKLEDSAVYLCASSLIAVINTGELFFGEGSRLTVL.

CDR3: CASTPGPNPNYEQYF. Here the CDR3 DNA reads TGTGCCAGCACCCCCGGGCCGAATCCAAACTACGAGCAGTACTTC. The gene calls are TRBV11-2 and TRBJ2-7; D not certain. Germline V lookup: CDR1 SGHAT, CDR2 FQNNGV. This CDR3 comprises 15 residues. V dropped 7 bases and J dropped 3 bases, with 19 bases sitting between them.

This clone was recorded only once. The CDR3 reads CASSYPSLALSNQPQHF. CDR3 nucleotides: TGTGCCAGCAGTTACCCCTCACTGGCCCTTAGCAATCAGCCCCAGCATTTT. The gene calls are TRBV28 and TRBJ1-5, with D uncertain. CDR1 MDHEN and CDR2 SYDVKM come from the germline V gene. Trimming stripped 4 bases from V and 0 bases from J, with 16 bases between. The CDR3 consists of 17 residues. Drawing the rest from reference TRBV28 and TRBJ1-5, the complete variable domain is DVKVTQSSRYLVKRTGEKVFLECVQDMDHENMFWYRQDPGLGLRLIYFSYDVKMKEKGDIPEGYSVSREKKERFSLILESASTNQTSMYLCASSYPSLALSNQPQHFGDGTRLSIL.

The chain employs TRBV5-6 and TRBJ2-6; the D gene is possibly TRBD1 (5 bases). The V gene's germline CDR1 is SGHDT and CDR2 YYEEEE. The CDR3 sequence is 17 residues long. Trimming stripped 4 bases from V and 2 bases from J, with 16 bases between. CDR3 loop: CASSLQIDSTGANVLTF. CDR3 in DNA: TGTGCCAGCAGCCTACAAATAGACAGTACTGGGGCCAACGTCCTGACTTTC.